This T cell receptor (beta chain) was recorded in a study of blood T cells in healthy people across ages. Primers used in a second PCR of roughly 6 to 11 cycles were a sample-barcoded 5' primer and a J-beta primer mix. MiXCR, run by TCRdb on the 5' RACE reads, gives a single entry per CDR3 protein. The data contain about 1.8 million distinct CDR3 sequences, approximately 50% of them singletons. Notes on the study in general: Roughly linearly, TCR beta diversity per million T cells fell as age increased. TCR beta diversity correlated strongly with naive T cell percentage. More naive CD4+ cells and higher diversity marked long-lived donors relative to aged donors. Estimates based on one million T cells were treated as lower bounds.

Worth noting for this clonotype: The antigen remains undetermined.

Trimming at V came to 3 bases and at J to 3 bases, leaving 5 bases not matched to a gene. The CDR3 sequence is 15 residues long. CDR1 and CDR2 from the germline V gene are SGHRS and YFSETQ. The sample was blood. The TCR originated in a woman aged 40 to 55 in good health. V and J are TRBV5-1 and TRBJ2-3; 9 bases line up with TRBD1. The CDR3 here is CASSSDRGETDTQYF. CDR3 sequence (DNA): TGCGCCAGCAGCTCGGACAGGGGAGAGACAGATACGCAGTATTTT. Complete variable domain (other parts from reference TRBV5-1 and TRBJ2-3): KAGVTQTPRYLIKTRGQQVTLSCSPISGHRSVSWYQQTPGQGLQFLFEYFSETQRNKGNFPGRFSGRQFSNSRSEMNVSTLELGDSALYLCASSSDRGETDTQYFGPGTRLTVL.